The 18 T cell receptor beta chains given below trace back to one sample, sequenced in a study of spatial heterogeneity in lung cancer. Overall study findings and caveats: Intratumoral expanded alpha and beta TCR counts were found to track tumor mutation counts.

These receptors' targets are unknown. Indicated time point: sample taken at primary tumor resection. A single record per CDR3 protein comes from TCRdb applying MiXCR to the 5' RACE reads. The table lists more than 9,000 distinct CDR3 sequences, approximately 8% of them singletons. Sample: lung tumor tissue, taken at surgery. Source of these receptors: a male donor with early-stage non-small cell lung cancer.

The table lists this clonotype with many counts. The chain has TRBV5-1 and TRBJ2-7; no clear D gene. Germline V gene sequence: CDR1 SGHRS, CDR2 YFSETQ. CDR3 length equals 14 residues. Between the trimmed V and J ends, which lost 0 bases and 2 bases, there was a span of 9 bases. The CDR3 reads CASSLEAGTYEQYF. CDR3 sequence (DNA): TGCGCCAGCAGCTTGGAGGCAGGTACCTACGAGCAGTACTTC.

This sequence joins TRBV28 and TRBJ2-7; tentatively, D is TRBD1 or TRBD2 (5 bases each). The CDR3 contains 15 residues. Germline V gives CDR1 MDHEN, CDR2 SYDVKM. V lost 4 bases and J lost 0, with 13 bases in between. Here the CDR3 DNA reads TGTGCCAGCAGTTCACCGGCAGGGAGCTCCTACGAGCAGTACTTC. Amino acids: CASSSPAGSSYEQYF.

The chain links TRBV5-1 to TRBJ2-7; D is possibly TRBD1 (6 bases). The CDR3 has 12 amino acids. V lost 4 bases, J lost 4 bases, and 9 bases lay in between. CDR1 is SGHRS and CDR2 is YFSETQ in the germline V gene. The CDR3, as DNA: TGCGCCAGCAGCGTACAGGGTTACGAGCAGTACTTC. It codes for CASSVQGYEQYF.

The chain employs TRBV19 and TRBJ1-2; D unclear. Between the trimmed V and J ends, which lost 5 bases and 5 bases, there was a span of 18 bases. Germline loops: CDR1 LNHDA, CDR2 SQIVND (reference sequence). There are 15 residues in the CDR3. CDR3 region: CASSLLAETSYGYTF. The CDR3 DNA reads TGTGCCAGTAGTCTCCTTGCGGAAACCTCATATGGCTACACCTTC.

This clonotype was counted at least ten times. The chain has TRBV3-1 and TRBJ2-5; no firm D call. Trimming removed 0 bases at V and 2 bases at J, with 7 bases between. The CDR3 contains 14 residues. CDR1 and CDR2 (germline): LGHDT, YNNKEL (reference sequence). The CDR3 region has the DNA TGTGCCAGCAGCCAAGATCCGGCTCAAGAGACCCAGTACTTC. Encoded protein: CASSQDPAQETQYF.

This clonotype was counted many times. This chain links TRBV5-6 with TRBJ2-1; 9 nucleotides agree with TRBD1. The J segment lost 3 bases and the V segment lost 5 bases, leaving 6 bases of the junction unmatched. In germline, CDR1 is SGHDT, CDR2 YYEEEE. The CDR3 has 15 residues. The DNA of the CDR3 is TGTGCCAGCAGTCCGAGGACAGGGGTCTACAATGAGCAGTTCTTC. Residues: CASSPRTGVYNEQFF.

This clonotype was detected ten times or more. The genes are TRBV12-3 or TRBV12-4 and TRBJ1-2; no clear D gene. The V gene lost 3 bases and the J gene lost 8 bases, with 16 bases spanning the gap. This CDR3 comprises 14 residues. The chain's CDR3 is CASSFWDSEGGYTF. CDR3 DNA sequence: TGTGCCAGCAGTTTCTGGGATTCCGAGGGAGGCTACACCTTC.

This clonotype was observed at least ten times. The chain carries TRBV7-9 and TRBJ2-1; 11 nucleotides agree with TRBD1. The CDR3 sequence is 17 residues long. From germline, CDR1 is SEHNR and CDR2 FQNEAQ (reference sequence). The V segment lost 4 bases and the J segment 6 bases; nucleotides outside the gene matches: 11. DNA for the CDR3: TGTGCCAGCAGCTCCTATTCTTTGGACAGGGGGCGCAATGAGCAGTTCTTC. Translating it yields CASSSYSLDRGRNEQFF.

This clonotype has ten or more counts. In DNA form, the CDR3 reads TGCGCCAGCAGCGGCAGCAGTCGGCGGGGGGGATTAGAGACCCAGTACTTC. This translates into CASSGSSRRGGLETQYF. The chain recombines TRBV5-1 with TRBJ2-5, with 9 positions matching TRBD2. Trimming removed 4 bases from V and 4 bases from J; junction bases left unmatched: 14. In germline, CDR1 is SGHRS, CDR2 YFSETQ. This CDR3 region has 17 residues.

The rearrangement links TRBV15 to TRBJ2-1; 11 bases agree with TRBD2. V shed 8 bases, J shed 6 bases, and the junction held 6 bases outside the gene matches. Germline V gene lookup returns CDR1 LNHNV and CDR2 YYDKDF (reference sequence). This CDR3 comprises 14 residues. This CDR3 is CATWGTSGPNEQFF. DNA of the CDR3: TGTGCCACCTGGGGGACTAGCGGCCCCAATGAGCAGTTCTTC.

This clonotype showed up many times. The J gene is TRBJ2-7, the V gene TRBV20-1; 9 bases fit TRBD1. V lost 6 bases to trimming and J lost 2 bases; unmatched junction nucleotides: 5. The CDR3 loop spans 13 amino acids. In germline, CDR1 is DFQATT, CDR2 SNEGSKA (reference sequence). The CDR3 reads CSANRDRAYEQYF. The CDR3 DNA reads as TGCAGTGCCAACCGGGACAGGGCCTACGAGCAGTACTTC.

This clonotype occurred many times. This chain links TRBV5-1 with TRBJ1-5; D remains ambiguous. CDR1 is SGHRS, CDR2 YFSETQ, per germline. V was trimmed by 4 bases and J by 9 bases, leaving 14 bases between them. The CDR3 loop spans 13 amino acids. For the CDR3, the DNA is TGCGCCAGCAGCCTGGGGTTGGATCGGCCCCAGCATTTT. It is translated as CASSLGLDRPQHF.

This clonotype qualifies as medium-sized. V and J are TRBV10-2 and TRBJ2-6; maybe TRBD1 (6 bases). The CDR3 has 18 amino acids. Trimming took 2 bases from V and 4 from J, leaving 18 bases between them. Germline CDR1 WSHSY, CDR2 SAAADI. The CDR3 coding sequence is TGCGCCAGCAGTGAGGGAACAGGGACAATGAGAGGGGCCAACGTCCTGACTTTC. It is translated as CASSEGTGTMRGANVLTF.

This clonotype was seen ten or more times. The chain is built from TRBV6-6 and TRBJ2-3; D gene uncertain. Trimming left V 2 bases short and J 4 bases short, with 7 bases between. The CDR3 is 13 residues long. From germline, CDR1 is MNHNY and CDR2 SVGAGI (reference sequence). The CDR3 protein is CASSYVGSDTQYF. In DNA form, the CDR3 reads TGTGCCAGCAGTTACGTAGGGTCAGATACGCAGTATTTT.

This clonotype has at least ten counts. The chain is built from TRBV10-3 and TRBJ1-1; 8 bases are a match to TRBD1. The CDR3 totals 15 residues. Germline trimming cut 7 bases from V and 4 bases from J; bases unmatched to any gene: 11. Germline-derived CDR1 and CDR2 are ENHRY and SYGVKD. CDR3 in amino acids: CAIKGKDREGTEAFF. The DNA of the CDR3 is TGTGCCATCAAGGGGAAGGACAGGGAGGGCACTGAAGCTTTCTTT.

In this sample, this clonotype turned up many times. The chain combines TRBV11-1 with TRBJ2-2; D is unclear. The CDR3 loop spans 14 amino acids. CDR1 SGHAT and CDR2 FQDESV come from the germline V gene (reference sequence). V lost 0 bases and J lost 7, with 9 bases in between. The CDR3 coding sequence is TGTGCCAGCAGCTTAGCTCGCCAAGGCGGGGAGCTGTTTTTT. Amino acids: CASSLARQGGELFF.

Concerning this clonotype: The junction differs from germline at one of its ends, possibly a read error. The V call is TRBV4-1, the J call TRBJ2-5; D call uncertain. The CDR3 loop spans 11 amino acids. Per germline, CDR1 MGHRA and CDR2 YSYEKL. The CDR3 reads CASSQQETRYF. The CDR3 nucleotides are TGCGCCAGCAGCCAACAAGAGACCCGGTACTTC.

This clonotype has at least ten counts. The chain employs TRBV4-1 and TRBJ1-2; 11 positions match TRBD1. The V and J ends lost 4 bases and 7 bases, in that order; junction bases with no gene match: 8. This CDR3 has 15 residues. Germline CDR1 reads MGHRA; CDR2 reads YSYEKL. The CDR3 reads CASSPRDRGVSGYTF. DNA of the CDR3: TGCGCCAGCAGCCCCCGGGACAGGGGGGTGAGTGGCTACACCTTC.